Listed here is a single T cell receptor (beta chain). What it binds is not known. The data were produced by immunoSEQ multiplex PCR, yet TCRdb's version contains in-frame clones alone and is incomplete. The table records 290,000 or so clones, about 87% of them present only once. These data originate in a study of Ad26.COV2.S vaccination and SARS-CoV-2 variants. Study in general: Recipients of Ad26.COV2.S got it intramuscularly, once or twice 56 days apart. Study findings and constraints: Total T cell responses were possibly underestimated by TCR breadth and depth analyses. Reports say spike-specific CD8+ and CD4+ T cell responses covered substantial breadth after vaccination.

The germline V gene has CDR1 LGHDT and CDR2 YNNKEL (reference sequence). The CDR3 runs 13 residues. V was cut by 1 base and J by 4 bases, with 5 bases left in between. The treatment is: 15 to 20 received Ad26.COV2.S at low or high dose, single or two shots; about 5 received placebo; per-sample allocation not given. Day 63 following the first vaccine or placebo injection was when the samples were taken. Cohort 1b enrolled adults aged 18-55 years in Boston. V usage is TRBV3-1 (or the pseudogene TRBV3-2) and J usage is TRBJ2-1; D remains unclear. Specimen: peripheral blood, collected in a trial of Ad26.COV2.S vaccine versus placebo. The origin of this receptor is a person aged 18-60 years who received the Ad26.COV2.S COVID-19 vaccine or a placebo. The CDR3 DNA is TGTGCCAGCAGCCAAGCCCCTTACAATGAGCAGTTCTTC. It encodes CASSQAPYNEQFF.